Below are 19 T cell receptor beta chains sequenced from a single sample in a study of beta chain features in type 1 diabetes. Expressed TCRB transcripts were sequenced because the entire RNA isolate underwent reverse transcription. Produced via immunoSEQ multiplex PCR; TCRdb's table is partial and in-frame only. In the table there are hundreds of thousands of clones, approximately 8% of which are singletons. Sequencing input: central memory CD4+ T cells from blood. The receptors stem from a woman aged 18-35 years in good health.

The V and J genes are TRBV5-1 and TRBJ2-3; TRBD2 agrees at 14 bases. CDR1 SGHRS and CDR2 YFSETQ come from the germline V gene. CDR3 size: 17 residues. J lost 8 bases, V lost 3 bases, and 11 bases had no gene match. DNA for the CDR3: TGCGCCAGCAGCTCGGGACCGGGACTAGCGGGAGAAGGTACGCAGTATTTT. It is translated as CASSSGPGLAGEGTQYF.

This chain joins TRBV10-2 and TRBJ2-3, with 10 bases that match TRBD1. Germline V lookup: CDR1 WSHSY, CDR2 SAAADI. This CDR3 has 15 residues. J lost 1 base, V lost 6 bases, and 4 bases had no gene match. The CDR3 loop is CASRGQGIGTDTQYF. The CDR3 DNA follows: TGCGCCAGCAGGGGACAGGGGATTGGCACAGATACGCAGTATTTT.

This clone turned up a few times. The genes are TRBV2 and TRBJ2-7; no clear D. This CDR3 spans 14 amino acids. From germline, CDR1 is SNHLY and CDR2 FYNNEI. The V gene lost 7 bases and the J gene lost 0 bases, with 13 bases spanning the gap. DNA for the CDR3: TGTGCCAGCATGCCAGACTTAAGCTCCTACGAGCAGTACTTC. Encoded protein: CASMPDLSSYEQYF.

This clone was found a few times. The chain couples TRBV2 to TRBJ2-5; 12 nucleotides match TRBD2. The germline V gene encodes CDR1 SNHLY and CDR2 FYNNEI. There are 18 residues in the CDR3. The V segment lost 5 bases and the J segment 3 bases; nucleotides outside the gene matches: 13. The CDR3 coding sequence is TGTGCCAGCAGTCCCGCACTCGGTCTAGCGGGAGGGGAAGAGACCCAGTACTTC. It encodes CASSPALGLAGGEETQYF.

Only a few counts were recorded for this clone. The chain uses TRBV27 and TRBJ1-1; 8 bases are a match to TRBD1. Germline V gene sequence: CDR1 MNHEY, CDR2 SMNVEV (reference sequence). The CDR3 runs to 14 residues. Losses at the gene ends were 4 bases for V and 0 bases for J; bases not matched to a gene: 1. The CDR3 here is CASSSTGVNTEAFF. The CDR3 nucleotides read TGTGCCAGCAGTTCGACAGGGGTGAACACTGAAGCTTTCTTT.

This clone was counted only a few times. The chain links TRBV7-9 to TRBJ2-7, with D possibly matching TRBD2 (5 bases). The germline V and J ends were trimmed by 4 bases and 7 bases, with 17 bases remaining between them. This CDR3 has 14 amino acids. CDR1 is SEHNR, CDR2 FQNEAQ, per germline (reference sequence). This CDR3 reads CASSSDRYPGEQYF. CDR3 DNA: TGTGCCAGCAGCTCTGACCGTTACCCGGGAGAGCAGTACTTC.

There are a few counts of this clone. The rearrangement joins TRBV4-3 to TRBJ2-2; 8 bases are shared with TRBD1. J was trimmed by 3 bases and V by 4 bases; bases with no gene match: 7. Germline assignment: CDR1 LGHNA and CDR2 YSLEER. The length of the CDR3 is 16 residues. As DNA, the CDR3 is TGCGCCAGCAGCCGGTACACGGACAGGGACACCGGGGAGCTGTTTTTT. As protein: CASSRYTDRDTGELFF.

The chain couples TRBV7-2 to TRBJ2-5; 8 bases map to TRBD1. The CDR3 totals 16 residues. CDR1 and CDR2 (germline): SGHTA, FQGNSA. J lost 4 bases, V lost 7 bases, and 14 bases had no gene match. The CDR3 reads CASILGRQGMGETQYF. The CDR3 DNA reads TGTGCCAGCATCCTAGGACGACAGGGGATGGGAGAGACCCAGTACTTC.

This clone has a handful of counts. This chain's CDR3 is CASSLDNLSYEQYF. For the CDR3, the DNA is TGTGCCAGCAGCTTAGATAACCTCTCCTACGAGCAGTACTTC. The chain carries TRBV11-2 and TRBJ2-7; no reliable D call. Trimming stripped 0 bases from V and 0 bases from J, with 6 bases between. Germline V gene data show CDR1 as SGHAT and CDR2 as FQNNGV. CDR3 length equals 14 residues.

The chain has TRBV6-6 and TRBJ2-7, with D perhaps TRBD2 (5 bases). With 5 bases removed from V and 2 bases from J, the gap between germline ends came to 10 bases. This CDR3 spans 13 amino acids. Looked up from germline, CDR1 is MNHNY and CDR2 is SVGAGI (reference sequence). The CDR3 nucleotides are TGTGCCAGCAGTCAAGACGGGGCCTACGAGCAGTACTTC. Its protein product is CASSQDGAYEQYF.

In this sample, this clone turned up many times. The chain has TRBV6-6 and TRBJ2-2; the D gene is possibly TRBD1 (5 bases). Germline CDR1 and CDR2: MNHNY and SVGAGI (reference sequence). Deletions cut 8 bases from V and 3 bases from J, with 16 bases between. The CDR3 has 15 residues. Here the CDR3 DNA reads TGTGCCAGCCTTGGGGCCCTCCCGGACACCGGGGAGCTGTTTTTT. Encoded protein: CASLGALPDTGELFF.

The chain recombines TRBV4-3 with TRBJ1-3, with unresolved D. The germline V and J ends were trimmed by 1 base and 0 bases, with 7 bases remaining between them. This CDR3 comprises 15 residues. CDR1 is LGHNA, CDR2 YSLEER, per germline. The CDR3 DNA sequence: TGCGCCAGCAGCCAAGCGGAAAGCTCTGGAAACACCATATATTTT. It translates to CASSQAESSGNTIYF.

This chain's CDR3 is CASSYSGTGGLGEQYF. CDR3 nucleotide sequence: TGTGCCAGCAGTTATTCCGGGACAGGGGGTTTGGGCGAGCAGTACTTC. V gene TRBV6-5 combines with J gene TRBJ2-7; TRBD1 aligns across 11 bases. The CDR3 loop spans 16 amino acids. The V gene end was trimmed by 3 bases and the J gene end by 6 bases; junction bases not matched to a gene: 10. The germline V gene encodes CDR1 MNHEY and CDR2 SVGAGI.

This clone has ten or more counts. The rearrangement joins TRBV5-1 to TRBJ2-3; TRBD1 matches 8 bases. The trim removed 0 bases at V and 3 bases at J, leaving 9 bases unmatched. The germline gives CDR1 SGHRS, CDR2 YFSETQ. CDR3 size: 17 residues. The CDR3 nucleotides read TGCGCCAGCAGCTTGGGTTCCGTCACAGGGGGTACAGATACGCAGTATTTT. This codes for CASSLGSVTGGTDTQYF.

This clone was detected only a few times. This may arise from a read error, as a much more abundant clone is one base away. Other DNA sequences in the sample encode the same CDR3. The chain is built from TRBV7-3 and TRBJ1-1; the D gene is possibly TRBD1 (6 bases). V dropped 3 bases and J dropped 1 base, with 6 bases sitting between them. The CDR3 spans 13 residues. Germline V gives CDR1 SGHTA, CDR2 FQGTGA. The CDR3 here is CASSLTGNTEAFF. The CDR3 DNA reads TGTGCCAGCAGCTTGACAGGGAACACTGAAGCTTTCTTT.

The chain is built from TRBV5-4 and TRBJ2-1; D is ambiguous. The V end lost 0 bases, the J end lost 10 bases, and 17 bases lay between the germline ends. Germline CDR1 reads SGHNT; CDR2 reads YYREEE (reference sequence). CDR3 length equals 15 residues. The CDR3 spells CASSLGSTPPTEQFF. CDR3 coding DNA: TGTGCCAGCAGCTTGGGTTCGACGCCCCCGACGGAGCAGTTCTTC.

There are a few counts of this clone. J is TRBJ2-1 and V is TRBV7-8, with no clear D. From germline, CDR1 is SGHVS and CDR2 FQNEAQ. V lost 2 bases, J lost 0 bases, and 8 bases lay in between. The CDR3 has 15 residues. The CDR3: CASSLRQDSYNEQFF. In nucleotides, the CDR3 is TGTGCCAGCAGCTTACGTCAGGACTCCTACAATGAGCAGTTCTTC.

This clone has more than one count but fewer than ten. This chain connects TRBV4-3 to TRBJ1-4; maybe TRBD1 (6 bases). Germline V gives CDR1 LGHNA, CDR2 YSLEER. The V and J ends lost 4 bases and 8 bases respectively, with 20 bases between them. The CDR3 covers 16 residues. This CDR3 reads CASSPAGASIREKLFF. The CDR3 DNA reads as TGCGCCAGCAGCCCGGCGGGGGCCTCAATTAGGGAAAAACTGTTTTTT.

J is TRBJ2-5 and V is TRBV9, with D possibly being TRBD2 (6 bases). The CDR3 totals 15 residues. V lost 2 bases to trimming and J lost 4 bases, with 15 bases between them. CDR1 and CDR2 from the germline V gene are SGDLS and YYNGEE. The CDR3 nucleotides are TGTGCCAGCAGCGTGACTATCGGGACTCGAGAGACCCAGTACTTC. Protein product: CASSVTIGTRETQYF. The full variable domain, completed using reference TRBV9 and TRBJ2-5, is DSGVTQTPKHLITATGQRVTLRCSPRSGDLSVYWYQQSLDQGLQFLIQYYNGEERAKGNILERFSAQQFPDLHSELNLSSLELGDSALYFCASSVTIGTRETQYFGPGTRLLVL.